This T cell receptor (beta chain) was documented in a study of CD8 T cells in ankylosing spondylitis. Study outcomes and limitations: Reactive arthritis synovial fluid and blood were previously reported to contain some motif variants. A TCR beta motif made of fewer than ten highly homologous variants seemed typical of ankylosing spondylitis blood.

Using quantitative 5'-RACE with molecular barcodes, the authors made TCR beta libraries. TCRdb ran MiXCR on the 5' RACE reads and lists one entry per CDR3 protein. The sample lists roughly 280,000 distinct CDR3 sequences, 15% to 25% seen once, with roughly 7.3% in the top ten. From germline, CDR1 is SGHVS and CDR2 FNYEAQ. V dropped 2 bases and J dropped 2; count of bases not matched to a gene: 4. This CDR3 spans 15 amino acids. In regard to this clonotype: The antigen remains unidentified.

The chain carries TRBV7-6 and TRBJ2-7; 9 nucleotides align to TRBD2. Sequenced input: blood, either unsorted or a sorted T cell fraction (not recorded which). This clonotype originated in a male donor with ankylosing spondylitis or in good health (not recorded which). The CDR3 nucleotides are TGTGCCAGCAGCTTATTAGCGGGGGTGACCTACGAGCAGTACGTC. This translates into CASSLLAGVTYEQYV.